Listed below are T cell receptor beta chains from one sample, sequenced in a study of graft-versus-host responses after intestinal transplantation. These receptors' antigens are unknown. This table comes from immunoSEQ multiplex PCR, and its TCRdb copy is limited to in-frame clones, with some not included. Of about 120,000 clones detected, just over 90% appear once; the ten largest clones hold over 0.15%. Sequencing was performed on unstimulated CD4+ T cells sorted from spleen or lymph node cells, taken before intestinal transplant. These receptors all stem from a human donor who received an intestinal transplant. The CDR3 runs from the conserved cysteine through the conserved F or W. A D gene is named only where the DNA matches it firmly. Only part of the rows carry a size: once, few, many, or a class if the clone is expanded.

>TRBV15|.|TRBJ2-3|TRBD2|14
CATRKRGVTDTQYF
TGTGCCACCAGGAAGCGGGGGGTCACAGATACGCAGTATTTT
>TRBV10-3|.|TRBJ2-4|TRBD2|15
CAISDNRGVANIQYF
TGTGCCATCAGTGATAACCGGGGGGTGGCAAACATTCAGTACTTC
>TRBV6-6|.|TRBJ1-1|.|13
CASTHRGGTEAFF
TGTGCCAGCACTCATCGGGGGGGCACTGAAGCTTTCTTT
>TRBV4-2|.|TRBJ2-5|.|15
CASSQEITSQETQYF
TGTGCCAGCAGCCAAGAGATCACGAGCCAAGAGACCCAGTACTTC
>TRBV27|.|TRBJ1-3|.|16
CASSSNVGAGGNTIYF
TGTGCCAGCAGTTCCAATGTTGGGGCAGGGGGAAACACCATATATTTT
>TRBV7-2|.|TRBJ1-1|.|13
CASSLARSQEAFF
TGTGCCAGCAGCTTAGCGAGATCTCAAGAAGCTTTCTTT
>TRBV19|.|TRBJ1-1|.|12
CASTGELAEAFF
TGTGCCAGTACCGGGGAATTGGCTGAAGCTTTCTTT
>TRBV6-5|.|TRBJ1-2|TRBD1|15
CASSYSRQGLDGYTF
TGTGCCAGCAGTTACTCCCGACAGGGTTTAGATGGCTACACCTTC
>TRBV5-1|.|TRBJ1-5|.|14
CASSLDGGFQPQHF
TGCGCCAGCAGCTTGGACGGAGGGTTCCAGCCCCAGCATTTT
>TRBV28|.|TRBJ2-7|.|15
CASSPTSKSSYEQYF
TGTGCCAGCAGCCCTACTAGCAAGAGCTCCTACGAGCAGTACTTC
>TRBV28|.|TRBJ1-1|.|17
CASSPYQGRGQNTEAFF
TGTGCCAGCAGTCCTTACCAGGGGCGCGGACAAAACACTGAAGCTTTCTTT
>TRBV6-5|.|TRBJ2-5|TRBD2|14
CASSYPGRLQTQYF
TGTGCCAGCAGTTACCCCGGGAGGCTCCAGACCCAGTACTTC
>TRBV10-1|.|TRBJ2-7|TRBD1|13
CATTTGGLNEQYF
TGCGCCACTACGACAGGGGGTTTGAACGAGCAGTACTTC
>TRBV27|.|TRBJ1-6|TRBD1|17
CASSSPTRDRVNSPLHF
TGTGCCAGCAGTTCACCAACCCGGGACAGAGTCAATTCACCCCTCCACTTT
>TRBV2|.|TRBJ2-4|TRBD1|16
CASNYQQGAGVNIQYF
TGTGCCAGCAATTACCAACAGGGGGCAGGGGTAAACATTCAGTACTTC
>TRBV5-1|.|TRBJ2-7|TRBD2|12
CASSRTRAEQYF
TGCGCCAGCAGCCGGACTAGGGCTGAGCAGTACTTC
>TRBV11-2|.|TRBJ2-7|TRBD1|15
CASSLGRDREYEQYF
TGTGCCAGCAGCTTAGGTCGGGACAGGGAGTACGAGCAGTACTTC
>TRBV28|few|TRBJ2-2|TRBD2|15
CASSPSGLNTGELFF
TGTGCCAGCAGTCCTAGCGGTTTGAACACCGGGGAGCTGTTTTTT
>TRBV13|.|TRBJ1-2|.|14
CASSITGTLRGYTF
TGTGCCAGCAGCATAACCGGGACACTTCGTGGCTACACCTTC
>TRBV12-5|.|TRBJ2-1|TRBD2|16
CASGFWDSWEGNEQFF
TGTGCTAGTGGTTTCTGGGATTCTTGGGAGGGCAATGAGCAGTTCTTC
>TRBV5-1|.|TRBJ1-3|.|15
CARRTNIGQRNTIYF
TGCGCCAGACGAACGAACATAGGACAGAGAAACACCATATATTTT
>TRBV4-1|.|TRBJ2-7|TRBD2|17
CASSPGTSGNPPYEQYF
TGCGCCAGCAGCCCCGGGACTAGCGGGAACCCACCCTACGAGCAGTACTTC
>TRBV5-4|.|TRBJ1-2|TRBD1|15
CASSFRDRGLYGYTF
TGTGCCAGCAGCTTTCGGGACAGAGGGCTGTATGGCTACACCTTC
>TRBV4-2|.|TRBJ2-1|.|15
CASSQDGGNLNEQFF
TGTGCCAGCAGCCAAGATGGCGGGAACCTGAATGAGCAGTTCTTC
>TRBV7-9|.|TRBJ1-2|.|17
CASSPPVRTSPNYGYTF
TGTGCCAGCAGCCCTCCGGTGAGGACTTCTCCTAACTATGGCTACACCTTC
>TRBV10-1|once|TRBJ1-2|.|13
CASSELRNGGYTF
TGCGCCAGCAGTGAGTTAAGAAACGGTGGCTACACCTTC
>TRBV18|.|TRBJ1-4|TRBD1|14
CASSEDRSDEKLFF
TGTGCCAGCTCAGAGGACAGGTCCGACGAAAAACTGTTTTTT
>TRBV27|.|TRBJ1-1|TRBD1|13
CAIKKGDRAEAFF
TGTGCCATCAAAAAAGGGGACAGGGCTGAAGCTTTCTTT
>TRBV29-1|.|TRBJ1-1|TRBD1|13
CSVRDRGDTEAFF
TGCAGCGTCCGGGACAGGGGTGACACTGAAGCTTTCTTT
>TRBV28|.|TRBJ1-5|TRBD1|11
CASGQGLAQHF
TGTGCCTCGGGACAGGGGTTGGCCCAGCATTTT